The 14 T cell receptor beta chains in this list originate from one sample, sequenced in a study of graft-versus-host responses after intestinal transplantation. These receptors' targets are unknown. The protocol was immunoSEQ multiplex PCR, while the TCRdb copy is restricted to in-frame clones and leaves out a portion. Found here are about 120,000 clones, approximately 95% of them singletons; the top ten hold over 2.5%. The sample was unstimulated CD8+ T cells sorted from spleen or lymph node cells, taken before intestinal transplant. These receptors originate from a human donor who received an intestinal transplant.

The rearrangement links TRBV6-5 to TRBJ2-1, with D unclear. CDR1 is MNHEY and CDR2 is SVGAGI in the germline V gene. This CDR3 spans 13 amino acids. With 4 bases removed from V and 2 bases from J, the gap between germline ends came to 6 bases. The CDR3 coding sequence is TGTGCCAGCAGTTTGTGGGCCTACAATGAGCAGTTCTTC. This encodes CASSLWAYNEQFF.

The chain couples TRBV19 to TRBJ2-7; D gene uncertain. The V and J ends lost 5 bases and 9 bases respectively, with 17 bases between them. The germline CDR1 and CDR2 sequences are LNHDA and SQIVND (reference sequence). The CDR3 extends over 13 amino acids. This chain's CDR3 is CASSFDPNFGQYF. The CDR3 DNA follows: TGTGCCAGTAGTTTCGACCCAAACTTCGGGCAGTACTTC.

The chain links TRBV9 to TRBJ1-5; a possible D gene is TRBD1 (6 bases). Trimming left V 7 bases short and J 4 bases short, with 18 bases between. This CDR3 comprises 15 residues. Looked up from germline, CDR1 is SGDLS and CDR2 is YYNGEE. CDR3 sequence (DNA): TGTGCCAGCTCCCTCGGGGGGGGCAGAAATCAGCCCCAGCATTTT. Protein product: CASSLGGGRNQPQHF.

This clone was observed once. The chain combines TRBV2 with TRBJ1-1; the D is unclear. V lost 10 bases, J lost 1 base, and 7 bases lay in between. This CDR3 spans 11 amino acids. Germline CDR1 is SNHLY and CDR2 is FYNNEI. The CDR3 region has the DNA TGTGCCACCCAACAGAACACTGAAGCTTTCTTT. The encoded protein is CATQQNTEAFF. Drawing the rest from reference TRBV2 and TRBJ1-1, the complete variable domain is EPEVTQTPSHQVTQMGQEVILRCVPISNHLYFYWYRQILGQKVEFLVSFYNNEISEKSEIFDDQFSVERPDGSNFTLKIRSTKLEDSAMYFCATQQNTEAFFGQGTRLTVV.

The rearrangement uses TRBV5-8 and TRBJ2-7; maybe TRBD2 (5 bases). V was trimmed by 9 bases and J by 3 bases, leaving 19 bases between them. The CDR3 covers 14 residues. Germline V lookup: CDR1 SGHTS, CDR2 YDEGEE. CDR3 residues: CATERTERDYEQYF. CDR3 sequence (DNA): TGTGCCACCGAACGGACGGAGAGGGACTACGAGCAGTACTTC.

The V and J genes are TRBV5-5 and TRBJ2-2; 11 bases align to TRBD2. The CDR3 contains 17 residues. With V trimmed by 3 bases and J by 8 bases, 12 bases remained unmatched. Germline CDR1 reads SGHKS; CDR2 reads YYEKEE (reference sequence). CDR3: CASSSYSGRAGAGELFF. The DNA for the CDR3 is TGTGCCAGCAGCTCATATAGCGGGAGGGCCGGTGCGGGGGAGCTGTTTTTT.

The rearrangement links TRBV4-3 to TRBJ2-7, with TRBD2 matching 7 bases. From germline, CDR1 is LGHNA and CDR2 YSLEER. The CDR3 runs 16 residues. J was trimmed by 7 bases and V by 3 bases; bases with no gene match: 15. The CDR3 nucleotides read TGCGCCAGCAGCCATGCCACTGGCGGGAGTGAGGAAGAGCAGTACTTC. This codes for CASSHATGGSEEEQYF.

Written as DNA, the CDR3 is TGTGCCAGCAGCTCTAACACAGGGACGGCTATTTCCTACGAGCAGTACTTC. Its translation: CASSSNTGTAISYEQYF. The gene calls are TRBV7-9 and TRBJ2-7, with TRBD1 as a possible D gene (6 bases). Germline values: CDR1 SEHNR, CDR2 FQNEAQ (reference sequence). The V gene lost 4 bases and the J gene lost 1 base, with 20 bases spanning the gap. The CDR3 loop spans 17 amino acids. The full variable domain, completed using reference TRBV7-9 and TRBJ2-7, is DTGVSQNPRHKITKRGQNVTFRCDPISEHNRLYWYRQTLGQGPEFLTYFQNEAQLEKSRLLSDRFSAERPKGSFSTLEIQRTEQGDSAMYLCASSSNTGTAISYEQYFGPGTRLTVT.

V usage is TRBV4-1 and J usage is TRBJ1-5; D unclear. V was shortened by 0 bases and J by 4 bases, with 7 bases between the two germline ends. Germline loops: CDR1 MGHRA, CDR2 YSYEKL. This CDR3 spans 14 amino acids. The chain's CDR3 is CASSQELRNQPQHF. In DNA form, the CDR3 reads TGCGCCAGCAGCCAAGAACTCAGGAATCAGCCCCAGCATTTT.

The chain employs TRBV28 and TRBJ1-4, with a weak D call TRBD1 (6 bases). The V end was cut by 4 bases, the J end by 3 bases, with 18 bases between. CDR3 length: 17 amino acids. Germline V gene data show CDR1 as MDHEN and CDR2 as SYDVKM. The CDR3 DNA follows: TGTGCCAGCAGTTCTGCCGACAGGCCTGCACCTAATGAAAAACTGTTTTTT. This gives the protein CASSSADRPAPNEKLFF.

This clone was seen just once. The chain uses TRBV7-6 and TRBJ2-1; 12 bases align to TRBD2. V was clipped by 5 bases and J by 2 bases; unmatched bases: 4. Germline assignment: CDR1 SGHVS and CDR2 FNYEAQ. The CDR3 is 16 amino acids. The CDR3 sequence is CASSIRLAGAYNEQFF. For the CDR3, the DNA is TGTGCCAGCAGCATAAGACTAGCGGGAGCCTACAATGAGCAGTTCTTC.

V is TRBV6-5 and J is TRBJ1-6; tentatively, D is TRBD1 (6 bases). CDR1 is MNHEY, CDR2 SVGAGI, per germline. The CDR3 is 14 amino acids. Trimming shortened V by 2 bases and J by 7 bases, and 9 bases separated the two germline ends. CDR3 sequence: CASSYGGSNSPLHF. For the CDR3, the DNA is TGTGCCAGCAGTTACGGGGGCTCGAATTCACCCCTCCACTTT.

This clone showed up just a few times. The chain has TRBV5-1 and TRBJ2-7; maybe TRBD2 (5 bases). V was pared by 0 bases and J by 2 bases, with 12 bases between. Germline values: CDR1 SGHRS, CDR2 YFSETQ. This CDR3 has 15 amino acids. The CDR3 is CASSLDSGITYEQYF. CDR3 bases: TGCGCCAGCAGCTTGGATTCGGGGATAACCTACGAGCAGTACTTC.

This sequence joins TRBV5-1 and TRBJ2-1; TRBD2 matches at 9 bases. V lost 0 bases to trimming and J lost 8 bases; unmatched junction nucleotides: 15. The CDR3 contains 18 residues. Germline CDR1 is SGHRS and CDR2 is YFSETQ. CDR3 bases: TGCGCCAGCAGCTTGGGTGGGATCCTAGCGGGAAATGGCGATGAGCAGTTCTTC. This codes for CASSLGGILAGNGDEQFF.